This entry lists 5 T cell receptor beta chains sequenced from one sample in a study of blood T cell repertoires in COVID-19. TCRdb's table, derived via immunoSEQ multiplex PCR, lists solely in-frame clones and lacks some. The table records 200,000 to 300,000 clones, about 87% of them present only once. The source material was peripheral blood. All receptors come from a woman in her fifties or sixties with acute or convalescent COVID-19.

The genes are TRBV7-9 and TRBJ1-2; unclear D gene. Per germline, CDR1 SEHNR and CDR2 FQNEAQ (reference sequence). Trimming removed 2 bases from V and 5 bases from J, with 3 bases in between. CDR3 length: 11 residues. The CDR3 bases are TGTGCCAGCAGCTTATATTATGGCTACACCTTC. Translation gives CASSLYYGYTF.

This clone was recorded once. This chain links TRBV7-2 with TRBJ2-3, with D possibly being TRBD2 (5 bases). Germline values: CDR1 SGHTA, CDR2 FQGNSA. Trimming stripped 6 bases from V and 1 base from J, with 11 bases between. This CDR3 is 14 amino acids long. CDR3 sequence (DNA): TGTGCCAGCAGGCGACTAACACGCACAGATACGCAGTATTTT. Protein: CASRRLTRTDTQYF.

The chain has TRBV7-2 and TRBJ2-7; D uncertain. Germline V gene data show CDR1 as SGHTA and CDR2 as FQGNSA. The CDR3 loop spans 13 amino acids. Trimming took off 0 bases at V and 5 bases at J, with 8 bases between the two ends. CDR3 in DNA: TGTGCCAGCAGCTTAGCGGCTAGACACGAGCAGTACTTC. Translated: CASSLAARHEQYF.

V gene TRBV4-3 combines with J gene TRBJ2-7; the D is unclear. The CDR3 is made up of 13 amino acids. The V end was cut by 1 base, the J end by 4 bases, with 8 bases between. Germline assignment: CDR1 LGHNA and CDR2 YSLEER. The CDR3 coding sequence is TGCGCCAGCAGCCAAGGCGGTCATTACGAGCAGTACTTC. The encoded protein is CASSQGGHYEQYF.

The CDR3, as DNA: TGTGCCAGCAGTGAACTGGCTAGCGGGACTTACAATGAGCAGTTCTTC. It translates to CASSELASGTYNEQFF. The chain joins TRBV6-1 to TRBJ2-1, with 9 bases matching TRBD2. The germline V gene has CDR1 MNHNS and CDR2 SASEGT. The CDR3 extends over 16 amino acids. With V trimmed by 2 bases and J by 4 bases, 6 bases remained unmatched.